This entry concerns a single TCR beta chain. Its antigen is unidentified. The data are from a study of OX40 agonist ivuxolimab in advanced cancers. The method was immunoSEQ multiplex PCR; TCRdb's version includes in-frame clones alone and lacks a portion of them. The top ten hold less than 9.5% of the sample, which has approximately 28,000 clones, approximately 89% seen once. Study findings and constraints: Normalized expansion of T-cell clones was also low for some nonresponders. Expanded clones were, on average, more numerous among CD8+ T cells than CD4+.

The CDR3 runs 14 residues. Trimming cost V 5 bases and J 2 bases, with 10 bases left between them. Germline CDR1 reads MDHEN; CDR2 reads SYDVKM. The sequencing here drew on CD4+ or CD8+ T cells sorted from blood, taken in a trial of the OX40 agonist ivuxolimab. The genes are TRBV28 and TRBJ1-5; maybe TRBD1 (6 bases). This TCR derives from an adult with an advanced solid tumor such as melanoma, head and neck, liver or kidney cancer. The CDR3 loop reads CASSVRGRNQPQHF. DNA of the CDR3: TGTGCCAGCAGTGTCCGGGGGCGCAATCAGCCCCAGCATTTT.